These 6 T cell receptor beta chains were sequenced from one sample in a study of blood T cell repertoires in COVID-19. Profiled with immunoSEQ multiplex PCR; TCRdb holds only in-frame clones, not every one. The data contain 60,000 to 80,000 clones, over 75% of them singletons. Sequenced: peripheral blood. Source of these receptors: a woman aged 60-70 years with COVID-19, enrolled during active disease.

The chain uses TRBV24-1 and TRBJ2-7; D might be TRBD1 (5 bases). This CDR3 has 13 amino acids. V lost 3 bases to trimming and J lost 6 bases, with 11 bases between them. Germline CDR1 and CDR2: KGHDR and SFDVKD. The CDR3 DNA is TGTGCCACCAGTGATAGCGACAGAATCGAGCAGTACTTC. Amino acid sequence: CATSDSDRIEQYF.

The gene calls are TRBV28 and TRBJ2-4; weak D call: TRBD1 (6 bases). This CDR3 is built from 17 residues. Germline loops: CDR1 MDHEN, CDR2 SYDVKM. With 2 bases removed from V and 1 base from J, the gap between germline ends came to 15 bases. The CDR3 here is CASSLVSGQGAKNIQYF. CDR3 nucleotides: TGTGCCAGCAGTTTAGTTTCGGGGCAGGGGGCCAAAAACATTCAGTACTTC.

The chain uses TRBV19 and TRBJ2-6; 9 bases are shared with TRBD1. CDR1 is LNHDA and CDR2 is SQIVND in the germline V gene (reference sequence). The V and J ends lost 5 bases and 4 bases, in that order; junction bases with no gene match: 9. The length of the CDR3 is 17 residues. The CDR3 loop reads CASSPWTGAEGANVLTF. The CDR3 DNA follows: TGTGCCAGTAGTCCATGGACAGGGGCGGAGGGGGCCAACGTCCTGACTTTC.

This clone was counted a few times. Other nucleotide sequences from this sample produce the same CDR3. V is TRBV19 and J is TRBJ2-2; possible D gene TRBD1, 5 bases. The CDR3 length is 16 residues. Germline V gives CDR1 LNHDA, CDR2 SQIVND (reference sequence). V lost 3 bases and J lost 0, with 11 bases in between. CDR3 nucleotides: TGTGCCAGTAGTATCCTTGGGGCGGCGAACACCGGGGAGCTGTTTTTT. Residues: CASSILGAANTGELFF.

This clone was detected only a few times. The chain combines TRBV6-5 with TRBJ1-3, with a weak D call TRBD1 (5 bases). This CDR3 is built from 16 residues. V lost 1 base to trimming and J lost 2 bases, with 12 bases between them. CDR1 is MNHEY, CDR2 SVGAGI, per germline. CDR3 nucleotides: TGTGCCAGCAGTTACTTACAGGCTGAAACTGGAAACACCATATATTTT. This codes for CASSYLQAETGNTIYF.

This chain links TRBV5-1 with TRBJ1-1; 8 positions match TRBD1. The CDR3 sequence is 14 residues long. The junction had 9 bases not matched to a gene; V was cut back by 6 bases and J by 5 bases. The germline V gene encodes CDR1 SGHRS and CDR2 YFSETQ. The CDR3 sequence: CASTEDRARTEAFF. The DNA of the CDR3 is TGCGCCAGCACCGAGGACAGGGCTAGGACTGAAGCTTTCTTT. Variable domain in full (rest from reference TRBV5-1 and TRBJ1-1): KAGVTQTPRYLIKTRGQQVTLSCSPISGHRSVSWYQQTPGQGLQFLFEYFSETQRNKGNFPGRFSGRQFSNSRSEMNVSTLELGDSALYLCASTEDRARTEAFFGQGTRLTVV.